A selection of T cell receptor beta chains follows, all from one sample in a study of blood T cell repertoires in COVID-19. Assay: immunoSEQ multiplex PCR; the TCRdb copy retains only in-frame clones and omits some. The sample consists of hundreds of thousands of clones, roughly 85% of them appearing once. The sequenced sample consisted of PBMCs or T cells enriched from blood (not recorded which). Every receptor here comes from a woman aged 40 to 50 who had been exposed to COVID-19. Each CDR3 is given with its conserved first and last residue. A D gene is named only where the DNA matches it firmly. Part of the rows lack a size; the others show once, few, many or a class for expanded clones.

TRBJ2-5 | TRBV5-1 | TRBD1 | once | TGCGCCAGCAGTCTTCAGGGGGTAGGAGAAGAGACCCAGTACTTC | CASSLQGVGEETQYF
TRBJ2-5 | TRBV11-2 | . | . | TGTGCCAGCAGCTTTGGAGGGCTGGAGACCCAGTACTTC | CASSFGGLETQYF
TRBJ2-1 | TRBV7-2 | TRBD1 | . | TGTGCCAGCAGCTGGGGACAGGGTACCTACAATGAGCAGTTCTTC | CASSWGQGTYNEQFF
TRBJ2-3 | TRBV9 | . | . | TGTGCCAGCAGCGTAGCGGGGGAACCAGATACGCAGTATTTT | CASSVAGEPDTQYF
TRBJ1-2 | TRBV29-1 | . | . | TGCAGCGTCAGAGGAGATGGCTACACCTTC | CSVRGDGYTF
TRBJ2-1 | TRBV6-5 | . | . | TGTGCCAGCACCCAGGGGGGATACAATGAGCAGTTCTTC | CASTQGGYNEQFF
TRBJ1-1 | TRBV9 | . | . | TGTGCCAGCAGCGCATATGGACAGAACACTGAAGCTTTCTTT | CASSAYGQNTEAFF
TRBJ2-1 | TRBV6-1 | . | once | TGTGCCAGCAGTGAATTCGGTTACTCCTACAATGAGCAGTTCTTC | CASSEFGYSYNEQFF
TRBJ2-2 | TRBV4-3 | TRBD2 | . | TGCGCCAGCAAATTGGGGGGGTTGAGCGGGGAGCTGTTTTTT | CASKLGGLSGELFF
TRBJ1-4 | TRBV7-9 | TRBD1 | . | TGTGCCAGCAGCTTATCAGGGACAGGGGATAATGAAAAACTGTTTTTT | CASSLSGTGDNEKLFF
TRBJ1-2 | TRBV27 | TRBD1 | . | TGTGCCAGCAGTACCGGGACAGGGTCTTATGGCTACACCTTC | CASSTGTGSYGYTF
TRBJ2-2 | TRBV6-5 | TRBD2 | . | TGTGCCAGCAGTTCGGGGAGGGGTGGCGGGGAGCTGTTTTTT | CASSSGRGGGELFF